This T cell receptor beta chain was sequenced for a study of blood T cell repertoires in COVID-19. Study information: Nucleic acid was either cDNA or gDNA, and it came from T cells, B-cell-depleted T cells, or PBMCs.

How the authors handled the data: Reference gene primers were amplified, and this amplification served to estimate nucleated cell counts. Assay: immunoSEQ multiplex PCR; the TCRdb copy retains only in-frame clones and omits some. That table supplies the V and J calls and clone size; D and trimming were determined from the DNA. The data show about 61,000 clones, 70% to 90% seen once. This receptor was identified in a human donor in a cohort sampled during active COVID-19. Sequencing input: peripheral blood.

DNA of the CDR3: TGTGCCACCAGCAGAGATCACACAGCTACCTACGAGCAGTACTTC. Its translation is CATSRDHTATYEQYF. The chain joins TRBV15 to TRBJ2-7; D is unclear. In germline, CDR1 is LNHNV, CDR2 YYDKDF (reference sequence). The length of the CDR3 is 15 residues. V was trimmed by 0 bases and J by 2 bases, leaving 11 bases between them.